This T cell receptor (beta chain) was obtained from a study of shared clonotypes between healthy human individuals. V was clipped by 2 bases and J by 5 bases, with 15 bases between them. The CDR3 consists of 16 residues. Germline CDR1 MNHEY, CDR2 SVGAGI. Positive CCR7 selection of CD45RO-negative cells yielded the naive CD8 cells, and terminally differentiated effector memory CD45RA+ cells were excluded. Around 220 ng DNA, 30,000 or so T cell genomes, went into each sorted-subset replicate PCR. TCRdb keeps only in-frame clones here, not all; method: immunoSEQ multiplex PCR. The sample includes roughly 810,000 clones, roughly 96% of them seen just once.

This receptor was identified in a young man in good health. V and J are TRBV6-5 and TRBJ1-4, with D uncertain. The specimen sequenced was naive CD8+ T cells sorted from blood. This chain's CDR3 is CASSYQEGTLNEKLFF. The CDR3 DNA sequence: TGTGCCAGCAGTTACCAGGAGGGAACTCTCAATGAAAAACTGTTTTTT.